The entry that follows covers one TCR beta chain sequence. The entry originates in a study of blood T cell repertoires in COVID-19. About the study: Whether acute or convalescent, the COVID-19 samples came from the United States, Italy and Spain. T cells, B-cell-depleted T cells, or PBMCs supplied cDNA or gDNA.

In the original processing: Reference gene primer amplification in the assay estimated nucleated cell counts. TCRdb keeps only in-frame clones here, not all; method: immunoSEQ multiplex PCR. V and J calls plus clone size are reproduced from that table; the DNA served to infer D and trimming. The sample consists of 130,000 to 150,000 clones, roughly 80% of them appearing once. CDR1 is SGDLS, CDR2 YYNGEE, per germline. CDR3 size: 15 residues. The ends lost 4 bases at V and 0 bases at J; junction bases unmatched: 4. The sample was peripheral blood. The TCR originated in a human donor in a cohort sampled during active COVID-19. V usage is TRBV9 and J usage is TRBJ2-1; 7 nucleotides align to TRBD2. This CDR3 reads CASSPRLASYNEQFF. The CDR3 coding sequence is TGTGCCAGCAGCCCGCGACTAGCCTCCTACAATGAGCAGTTCTTC.